These 6 T cell receptor beta chains share one sample of origin, sequenced in a study of graft-versus-host responses after intestinal transplantation. No antigens are known for them. Here immunoSEQ multiplex PCR was the method, and the copy in TCRdb shows in-frame clones only, minus some. The repertoire has around 67,000 clones, under 90% of them found once; the top ten carry 0.39%. Sequenced material: unstimulated CD4+ T cells sorted from spleen or lymph node cells, taken before transplant. Receptors originate from a human donor who was the organ donor for an intestinal transplant.

The gene calls are TRBV6-1 and TRBJ2-5, with D possibly matching TRBD2 (6 bases). Deletions cut 4 bases from V and 4 bases from J, with 13 bases between. CDR1 is MNHNS and CDR2 is SASEGT in the germline V gene. The CDR3 runs 14 residues. This CDR3 reads CASSASGTRETQYF. For the CDR3, the DNA is TGTGCCAGCAGTGCCTCAGGGACTCGAGAGACCCAGTACTTC.

This chain uses TRBV27 with TRBJ2-5; 8 positions match TRBD1. This CDR3 has 14 residues. Unmatched junction bases numbered 5, after V lost 4 bases and J lost 4 bases. CDR1 is MNHEY, CDR2 SMNVEV, per germline (reference sequence). The DNA for the CDR3 is TGTGCCAGCAGTTCCACAGGGGGTAGAGAGACCCAGTACTTC. Amino acid sequence: CASSSTGGRETQYF.

This clone appeared once. The gene calls are TRBV6-5 and TRBJ1-2, with D possibly matching TRBD1 (6 bases). Deletions cut 7 bases from V and 7 bases from J, with 16 bases between. Germline loops: CDR1 MNHEY, CDR2 SVGAGI. The CDR3 is 13 amino acids. The CDR3 region is CASTFSSRGGYTF. In nucleotides, the CDR3 is TGTGCCAGCACCTTCTCGAGCAGGGGTGGCTACACCTTC.

The V and J genes are TRBV6-1 and TRBJ2-7; 7 bases align to TRBD2. CDR3 length: 15 amino acids. Germline CDR1 reads MNHNS; CDR2 reads SASEGT. J was trimmed by 0 bases and V by 7 bases; bases with no gene match: 9. CDR3 sequence reads: CASMPSGVDSYEQYV. The CDR3 bases are TGTGCCAGCATGCCCAGCGGGGTTGACTCCTACGAGCAGTACGTC.

The chain couples TRBV9 to TRBJ2-1; no clear D. Germline CDR1 SGDLS, CDR2 YYNGEE. Trimming cost V 4 bases and J 4 bases, with 12 bases left between them. This CDR3 comprises 14 residues. CDR3 residues: CASSNYVSYNEQFF. The DNA for the CDR3 is TGTGCCAGCAGCAACTACGTAAGTTACAATGAGCAGTTCTTC.

The chain combines TRBV30 with TRBJ1-3; a weak D match, TRBD1 (6 bases). Trimming took off 2 bases at V and 2 bases at J, with 10 bases between the two ends. The CDR3 is made up of 14 amino acids. Germline values: CDR1 GTSNPN, CDR2 SVGIG (reference sequence). As DNA, the CDR3 is TGTGCCTGGAGTCGCAGACAGGCTGGAAACACCATATATTTT. Amino acid sequence: CAWSRRQAGNTIYF.